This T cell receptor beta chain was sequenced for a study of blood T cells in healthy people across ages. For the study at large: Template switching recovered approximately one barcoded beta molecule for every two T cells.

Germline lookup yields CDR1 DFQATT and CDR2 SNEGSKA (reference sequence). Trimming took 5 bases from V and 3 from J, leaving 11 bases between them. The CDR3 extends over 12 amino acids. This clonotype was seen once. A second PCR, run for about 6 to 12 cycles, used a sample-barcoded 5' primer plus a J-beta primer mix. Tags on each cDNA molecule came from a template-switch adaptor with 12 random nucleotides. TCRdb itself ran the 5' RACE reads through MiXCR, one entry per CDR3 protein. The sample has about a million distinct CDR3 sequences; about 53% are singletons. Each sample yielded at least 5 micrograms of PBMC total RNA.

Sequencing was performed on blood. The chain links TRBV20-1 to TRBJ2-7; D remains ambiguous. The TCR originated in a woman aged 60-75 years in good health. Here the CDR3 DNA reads TGCAGTGCTCGCACAGTCGTCTACGAGCAGTACTTC. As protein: CSARTVVYEQYF.